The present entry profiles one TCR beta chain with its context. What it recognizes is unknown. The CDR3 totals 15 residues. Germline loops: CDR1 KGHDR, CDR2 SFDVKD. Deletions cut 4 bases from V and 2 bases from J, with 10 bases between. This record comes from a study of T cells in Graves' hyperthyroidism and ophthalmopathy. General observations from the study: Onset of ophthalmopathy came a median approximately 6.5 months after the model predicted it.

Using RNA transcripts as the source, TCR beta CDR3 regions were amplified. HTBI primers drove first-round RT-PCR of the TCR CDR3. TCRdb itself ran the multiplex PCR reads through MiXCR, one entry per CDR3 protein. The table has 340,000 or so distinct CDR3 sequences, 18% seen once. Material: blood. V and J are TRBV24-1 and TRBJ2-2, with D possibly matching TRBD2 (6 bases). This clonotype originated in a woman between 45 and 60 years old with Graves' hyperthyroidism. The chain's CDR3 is CATSDPGLNTGELFF. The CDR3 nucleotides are TGTGCCACCAGTGACCCGGGACTTAACACCGGGGAGCTGTTTTTT.